Listed below are T cell receptor beta chains from one sample, sequenced in a study of blood T cell repertoires in COVID-19. The method was immunoSEQ multiplex PCR; TCRdb's version includes in-frame clones alone and lacks a portion of them. Of a few hundred thousand clones listed, approximately 86% were seen once; the top ten hold over 2%. Sample: peripheral blood. The receptors shown here come from a woman aged 50 to 65 who had recovered from COVID-19. The CDR3 runs from the conserved cysteine through the conserved F or W. D genes are given only for firm matches. Only part of the rows carry a size: once, few, many, or a class if the clone is expanded.

v_call: TRBV5-5; j_call: TRBJ1-2; d_call: NA; cdr3_length: 15; clone_size: NA; cdr3_nt: TGTGCCAGCAGCTTGGAGGGCAGGGCCTACTATGGCTACACCTTC; cdr3_aa: CASSLEGRAYYGYTF
v_call: TRBV7-2; j_call: TRBJ2-5; d_call: TRBD1; cdr3_length: 15; clone_size: NA; cdr3_nt: TGTGCCAGTTCTAAGGATTGGGACAGGGGAGAGACCCAGTACTTC; cdr3_aa: CASSKDWDRGETQYF
v_call: TRBV16; j_call: TRBJ1-1; d_call: NA; cdr3_length: 13; clone_size: few; cdr3_nt: TGTGCCAGCAGCCCACTCAACACAGGGGAAGCTTTCTTT; cdr3_aa: CASSPLNTGEAFF
v_call: TRBV11-2; j_call: TRBJ1-6; d_call: NA; cdr3_length: 18; clone_size: once; cdr3_nt: TGTGCCAGCAGCTTAGGCACCCCCGAGGCGTTTTATAATTCACCCCTCCACTTT; cdr3_aa: CASSLGTPEAFYNSPLHF
v_call: TRBV5-4; j_call: TRBJ2-1; d_call: TRBD1; cdr3_length: 13; clone_size: NA; cdr3_nt: TGTGCCAGCAGCTCCAGGACAGGGGCTGAGCAGTTCTTC; cdr3_aa: CASSSRTGAEQFF
v_call: TRBV7-2; j_call: TRBJ1-2; d_call: TRBD1; cdr3_length: 15; clone_size: NA; cdr3_nt: TGTGCCAGCAGCTTAGGACAGGGGGCCGGCTATGGCTACACCTTC; cdr3_aa: CASSLGQGAGYGYTF
v_call: TRBV5-5; j_call: TRBJ2-1; d_call: TRBD1; cdr3_length: 15; clone_size: NA; cdr3_nt: TGTGCCAGCAGCGTACAGGGGCCTGACTACAATGAGCAGTTCTTC; cdr3_aa: CASSVQGPDYNEQFF
v_call: TRBV5-6; j_call: TRBJ1-5; d_call: TRBD1; cdr3_length: 16; clone_size: NA; cdr3_nt: TGTGCCAGCAGCAGGGGGACAGGCCTTTGGGGATCGCCCCAGCATTTT; cdr3_aa: CASSRGTGLWGSPQHF
v_call: TRBV5-1; j_call: TRBJ1-4; d_call: TRBD1; cdr3_length: 14; clone_size: NA; cdr3_nt: TGCGCCAGCAGCCCAGGACAGGGGGCGGAAAAACTGTTTTTT; cdr3_aa: CASSPGQGAEKLFF
v_call: TRBV19; j_call: TRBJ2-2; d_call: TRBD2; cdr3_length: 16; clone_size: NA; cdr3_nt: TGTGCCAGTAGTATTTTCGGCGGGAGTGGCACCGGGGAGCTGTTTTTT; cdr3_aa: CASSIFGGSGTGELFF